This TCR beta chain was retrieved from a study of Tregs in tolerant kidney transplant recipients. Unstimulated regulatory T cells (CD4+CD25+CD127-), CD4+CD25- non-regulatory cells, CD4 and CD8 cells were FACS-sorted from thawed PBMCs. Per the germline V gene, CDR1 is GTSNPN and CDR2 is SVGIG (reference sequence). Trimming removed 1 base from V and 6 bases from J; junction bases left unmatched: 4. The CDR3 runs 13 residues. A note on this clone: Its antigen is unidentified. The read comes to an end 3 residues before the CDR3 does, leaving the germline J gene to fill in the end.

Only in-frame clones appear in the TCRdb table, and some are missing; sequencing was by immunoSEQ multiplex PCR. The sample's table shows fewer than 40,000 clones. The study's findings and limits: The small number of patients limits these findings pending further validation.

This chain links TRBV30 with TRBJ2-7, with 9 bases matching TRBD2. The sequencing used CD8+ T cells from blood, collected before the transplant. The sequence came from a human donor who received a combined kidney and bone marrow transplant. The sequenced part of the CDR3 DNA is TGTGCCTGGAGTGCGGCTAGCGGGATCGAG. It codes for CAWSAASGIE. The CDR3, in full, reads CAWSAASGIEQYF.